These 21 T cell receptor beta chains originate from one sample sequenced in a study of T cell repertoires in cytomegalovirus infection. TCRdb redid the calling of the reads with MiXCR, one entry per CDR3 protein. The sample holds around 140,000 distinct CDR3 sequences, more than 25% seen once. The antigens for these receptors are not known. This sample comprised CD8+ T cells from cultured PBMCs, obtained from culture after CMV antigen stimulation. The receptor source for this set is a human donor in good health (CMV status not recorded). Some clones in this sample may be carry-over from other donors' samples.

This clonotype was recorded a few times. The J gene is TRBJ1-1, the V gene TRBV28, with 7 bases that match TRBD1. This CDR3 has 15 residues. The junction had 10 bases not matched to a gene; V was cut back by 5 bases and J by 4 bases. The germline V gene encodes CDR1 MDHEN and CDR2 SYDVKM. The CDR3 reads CASSRPRGPTTEAFF. As DNA, the CDR3 is TGTGCCAGCAGTCGGCCGAGGGGGCCGACCACTGAAGCTTTCTTT.

The chain carries TRBV2 and TRBJ1-1, with D perhaps TRBD1 (5 bases). CDR3 size: 13 residues. Trimming stripped 3 bases from V and 6 bases from J, with 11 bases between. Germline assignment: CDR1 SNHLY and CDR2 FYNNEI. Here the CDR3 DNA reads TGTGCCAGCAGTGATTCTCAGGGTGCTGAAGCTTTCTTT. Its protein product is CASSDSQGAEAFF. Filled out from reference TRBV2 and TRBJ1-1, the complete variable domain reads EPEVTQTPSHQVTQMGQEVILRCVPISNHLYFYWYRQILGQKVEFLVSFYNNEISEKSEIFDDQFSVERPDGSNFTLKIRSTKLEDSAMYFCASSDSQGAEAFFGQGTRLTVV.

The chain has TRBV6-6 and TRBJ1-1; TRBD1 agrees at 7 bases. Germline CDR1 is MNHNY and CDR2 is SVGAGI (reference sequence). The J segment lost 7 bases and the V segment lost 6 bases, leaving 5 bases of the junction unmatched. This CDR3 is 12 amino acids long. CDR3 nucleotides: TGTGCCAGCAGCAATTGGGACAGTGAAGCTTTCTTT. Residues: CASSNWDSEAFF.

For this clonotype: The CDR3 carries no conserved terminal phenylalanine or tryptophan, so it likely arises from a read error. The gene calls are TRBV7-9 and TRBJ2-7; D assignment may be TRBD1 or TRBD2 (5 bases each). CDR3 length: 14 residues. The V end was cut by 5 bases, the J end by 2 bases, with 13 bases between. From germline, CDR1 is SEHNR and CDR2 FQNEAQ (reference sequence). CDR3 loop: CASSVFGGPYEQYS. DNA of the CDR3: TGTGCCAGCAGCGTCTTTGGGGGACCCTACGAGCAGTACTCC.

The chain combines TRBV28 with TRBJ2-7, with a possible D match to TRBD2 (5 bases). This CDR3 contains 13 residues. CDR1 and CDR2 from the germline V gene are MDHEN and SYDVKM. V was pared by 3 bases and J by 4 bases, with 10 bases between. The CDR3 sequence: CASSFPGYYEQYF. The CDR3 nucleotides read TGTGCCAGCAGTTTCCCGGGGTATTACGAGCAGTACTTC. Full variable domain (outside the CDR3, taken from reference TRBV28 and TRBJ2-7): DVKVTQSSRYLVKRTGEKVFLECVQDMDHENMFWYRQDPGLGLRLIYFSYDVKMKEKGDIPEGYSVSREKKERFSLILESASTNQTSMYLCASSFPGYYEQYFGPGTRLTVT.

The rearrangement uses TRBV7-8 and TRBJ2-3; tentatively, D is TRBD2 (7 bases). In germline, CDR1 is SGHVS, CDR2 FQNEAQ. The CDR3 runs to 15 residues. The ends were cut back, 2 bases at V and 4 bases at J, with 13 bases in the middle. CDR3 nucleotide sequence: TGTGCCAGCAGCTTAATGGGCGGGGGCGCAGATACGCAGTATTTT. Translating it yields CASSLMGGGADTQYF.

The chain has TRBV4-3 and TRBJ2-7; D might be TRBD2 (6 bases). Trimming cost V 4 bases and J 3 bases, with 10 bases left between them. The CDR3 loop spans 13 amino acids. Germline V gene data show CDR1 as LGHNA and CDR2 as YSLEER. The CDR3 DNA sequence: TGCGCCAGCAGCCTAAGGAGGGACTACGAGCAGTACTTC. Its protein is CASSLRRDYEQYF.

In this sample, this clonotype turned up a few times. The chain joins TRBV27 to TRBJ2-1, with a possible D match to TRBD1 (6 bases). This CDR3 spans 14 amino acids. Trimming took 3 bases from V and 4 from J, leaving 10 bases between them. Germline lookup yields CDR1 MNHEY and CDR2 SMNVEV (reference sequence). The CDR3 region is CASSLQGQYNEQFF. CDR3 in DNA: TGTGCCAGCAGTTTGCAGGGACAATACAATGAGCAGTTCTTC.

The count of this clonotype is one. The chain combines TRBV2 with TRBJ2-3; TRBD1 matches at 8 bases. Germline V CDR1 and CDR2: SNHLY, FYNNEI. V shed 0 bases and J 1 base; nucleotides not matched to a gene: 3. CDR3 length: 16 amino acids. The CDR3 DNA follows: TGTGCCAGCAGTGAAGCGGTGGACAGGGGCACAGATACGCAGTATTTT. It is translated as CASSEAVDRGTDTQYF.

The table lists this clonotype with many counts. The genes are TRBV19 and TRBJ2-1, with 7 nucleotides matching TRBD2. Germline values: CDR1 LNHDA, CDR2 SQIVND (reference sequence). The CDR3 contains 13 residues. The V segment lost 4 bases and the J segment 9 bases; nucleotides outside the gene matches: 6. DNA of the CDR3: TGTGCCAGTAGTACTACTAGCGTGGCTGAGCAGTTCTTC. Residues: CASSTTSVAEQFF.

The chain's CDR3 is CASNNGYEQYF. CDR3 sequence (DNA): TGTGCCAGCAACAACGGGTACGAGCAGTACTTC. J is TRBJ2-7 and V is TRBV6-1; D is undetermined. Germline CDR1 and CDR2: MNHNS and SASEGT. The CDR3 consists of 11 residues. V was clipped by 7 bases and J by 4 bases, with 8 bases between them.

The V gene is TRBV15, the J gene TRBJ2-5; 7 nucleotides agree with TRBD2. Germline CDR1 reads LNHNV; CDR2 reads YYDKDF (reference sequence). V trimming: 8 bases; J trimming: 5 bases; junction bases outside the gene matches: 5. This CDR3 region has 12 residues. CDR3 in amino acids: CATGGSGETQYF. DNA of the CDR3: TGTGCCACCGGAGGTAGCGGGGAGACCCAGTACTTC.

The rearrangement links TRBV27 to TRBJ1-1; D uncertain. This CDR3 has 11 residues. Germline CDR1 reads MNHEY; CDR2 reads SMNVEV (reference sequence). CDR3 sequence: CEARGNTEAFF. In DNA, the CDR3 is TGTGAGGCACGGGGGAACACTGAAGCTTTCTTT.

This clonotype is categorized as medium-sized. The chain links TRBV7-6 to TRBJ2-3; D not certain. The germline gives CDR1 SGHVS, CDR2 FNYEAQ. V was pared by 5 bases and J by 0 bases, with 6 bases between. The CDR3 loop spans 13 amino acids. The CDR3 reads CASSQHSTDTQYF. Written as DNA, the CDR3 is TGTGCCAGCAGCCAACATAGCACAGATACGCAGTATTTT. Using reference TRBV7-6 and TRBJ2-3 for the parts outside the CDR3, the full variable domain is GAGVSQSPRYKVTKRGQDVALRCDPISGHVSLYWYRQALGQGPEFLTYFNYEAQQDKSGLPNDRFSAERPEGSISTLTIQRTEQRDSAMYRCASSQHSTDTQYFGPGTRLTVL.

This clonotype has only a few counts. CDR3 nucleotide sequence: TGTGCCAGCAGCTTGATGACAAACGAGCAGTACTTC. Its protein product is CASSLMTNEQYF. The chain joins TRBV5-6 to TRBJ2-7; D not resolved. CDR1 and CDR2 (germline): SGHDT, YYEEEE. This CDR3 comprises 12 residues. V lost 1 base and J lost 5, with 7 bases in between.

This sequence joins TRBV20-1 and TRBJ2-3; D is undetermined. CDR3 length: 16 amino acids. CDR1 DFQATT and CDR2 SNEGSKA come from the germline V gene (reference sequence). V gave up 1 base and J gave up 2 bases, with 16 bases separating them. This CDR3 reads CSARGGPFTYTDTQYF. CDR3 coding DNA: TGCAGTGCTAGAGGCGGACCCTTTACCTACACAGATACGCAGTATTTT.

CDR3 bases: TGTGCCAGCAGTTACAGGGGGCGAGAGACCCAGTACTTC. Translated: CASSYRGRETQYF. The J gene is TRBJ2-5, the V gene TRBV6-8; 7 bases agree with TRBD1. Germline CDR1 is MNHGY and CDR2 is SAAAGT. The CDR3 consists of 13 residues. The V segment lost 2 bases and the J segment 4 bases; nucleotides outside the gene matches: 1.

This chain links TRBV12-3 or TRBV12-4 with TRBJ2-1, with 8 bases that match TRBD1. The CDR3 runs 14 residues. After removal of 2 bases from V and 8 bases from J, the junction contained 5 bases not matched to a gene. In DNA, the CDR3 is TGTGCCAGCAGTTTAATGGACAGGGCCGATGAGCAGTTCTTC. It yields the protein CASSLMDRADEQFF.

This clonotype was observed a handful of times. The chain uses TRBV20-1 and TRBJ2-1; the D is unclear. The CDR3 contains 14 residues. Germline V gene lookup returns CDR1 DFQATT and CDR2 SNEGSKA (reference sequence). V was clipped by 4 bases and J by 0 bases, with 10 bases between them. CDR3 region: CSATDTYSYNEQFF. CDR3 bases: TGCAGTGCTACTGACACCTACTCCTACAATGAGCAGTTCTTC.

CDR3 coding DNA: TGTGCCAGCAGTTTATCGGGGGGGGCTTACCAGCCCCAGCATTTT. Translating gives CASSLSGGAYQPQHF. The chain links TRBV27 to TRBJ1-5, with a tentative D call TRBD1 (6 bases). With 0 bases removed from V and 7 bases from J, the gap between germline ends came to 13 bases. From germline, CDR1 is MNHEY and CDR2 SMNVEV (reference sequence). This CDR3 spans 15 amino acids.

This chain uses TRBV2 with TRBJ1-4; D unresolved. CDR1 SNHLY and CDR2 FYNNEI come from the germline V gene. The germline V and J ends were trimmed by 9 bases and 0 bases, with 5 bases remaining between them. The length of the CDR3 is 12 residues. The CDR3 protein is CARGATNEKLFF. The CDR3 DNA reads as TGTGCCAGGGGCGCAACTAATGAAAAACTGTTTTTT.